This T cell receptor beta chain came from a study of shared clonotypes between healthy human individuals (dated by TCRdb to 2018 to 2021). In terms of the full investigation: Three men and two women, aged 18 to 49 years, made up the cohort. For each donor, CD4 naive and CD4 memory were each run on three plates, CD8 naive on two plates, and CD8 memory on one plate. The study deeply sequenced blood TCR repertoires of about 5 healthy adults to estimate repertoire size and the extent of clonotype sharing between individuals. To increase sequencing depth and limit assay-specific biases, different laboratories used diverse techniques to prepare libraries and sequence TCR repertoires. Between about 0.9 and 8.9 billion PBMCs per donor were obtained by leukapheresis.

General conclusions and limits of the study: Rarefaction of sorted-subset datasets indicated incomplete sequencing despite the large sequencing depth. Sharing across a few donors was observed for approximately 5% of naive CD4, 3.5% of naive CD8, 2% to 2.5% of memory CD4, and roughly 0.4% of memory CD8 clonotypes. Sampling was restricted to blood, and TCR repertoires in tissue are likely to differ from TCR repertoires in blood. Higher generation probabilities were observed for clonotypes shared by all four sorted-subset donors than for non-shared clonotypes. Pairwise subsampling led to the expectation that sequencing depth would affect the degree of clonotype sharing among donors. Naive subsets generally had larger estimated clonotype richness than memory subsets did. Because the study included a small number of donors, the genetic and exposure-history diversity represented was limited.

CD8 naive samples were obtained by positive selection for CCR7 among CD45RO-negative cells, yielding a CD45RA+CCR7+ population from which TemRA cells were excluded. The donors were healthy, HIV-negative adults who had no recently reported acute infections or vaccinations. Only Caucasian adults living in Nashville, Tennessee, USA were represented among the donors. Blood was obtained by leukapheresis, after which PBMCs were separated by Ficoll-Histopaque density gradient centrifugation and cryopreserved in liquid nitrogen vapor phase. Purity and quantity of every magnetically sorted T cell population were checked by analytical flow cytometry. Genomic DNA was isolated from each sorted fraction and quantified by UV absorbance on a Nanodrop 2000c. TCR CDR3 regions were amplified from genomic DNA by multiplex PCR using the deep immunoSEQ assay. Extracted genomic DNA from each cell subset was distributed evenly across all wells of several immunoSEQ 96-well plates, and each plate was treated as a replicate. For sorted subsets, roughly 190 ng of genomic DNA, equivalent to around 29,000 T cell genomes, went into each replicate PCR. The purified libraries were quantified using a Qubit 3.0 fluorometer, sized with a Bioanalyzer 2100, and then quantified again using the KAPA Library Quantification kit. Every immunoSEQ 96-well plate was sequenced on a dedicated single-read 150-cycle Illumina NextSeq 550 flow cell. The published analysis was carried out like this. Because only junctional sequences without quality scores were contained in the immunoSEQ output, filtering matching that applied to full-length reads could not be performed. To assign V/J genes and CDR3, sequences were annotated using PyIR, a Python wrapper for IgBLAST v1.9, with IMGT germline references. Any read was removed if the V/J assignment was weak (E-value above 1e-6), the CDR3 was missing, or the read contained stop codons, out-of-frame junctions, or ambiguous translated residues. V3J clonotypes were defined as sequences sharing an identical inferred V gene, J gene, and CDR3 amino acid sequence. Percentage overlap between repertoires was calculated by dividing the number of shared unique clonotypes by the size of the smaller repertoire. RTK rarefaction, the Chao1 estimator, and Recon v2.1 estimates of unobserved clonotypes were used to assess repertoire richness. Generation probabilities for all TCRbeta clonotypes obtained by the gDNA method from a handful of donors were computed using OLGA. TCRdb obtained this table from immuneACCESS and retained in-frame rearrangements with V and J assigned. These tables miss some clones; where compared with another copy, unresolved V genes account for less than half of the shortfall, and the remainder is unexplained. The DNA gave D and trimming, while V, J and clone size come from that table. Recorded for this sample are hundreds of thousands of clones; about 96% of them occurred a single time. The top ten clonotypes cover 0.11% of the sample.

In the case of this clone: Its antigen is not yet known. No much larger clonotype is one base removed from it; base qualities were not supplied.

From a lookup of the germline V gene, CDR1 and CDR2 are SGHTA and FQGNSA. The CDR3 holds 14 amino acids from the cysteine to the phenylalanine. The DNA shown is the 42-base CDR3, in frame from base 1. This chain is built from TRBV7-2 and TRBJ2-5; 8 of the junction bases match TRBD2. The J call may not be correct, given that the DNA end is closer to TRBJ2-7. The receptor was derived from a woman in her twenties or thirties in good health. The sequenced material came from naive CD8+ T cells sorted from blood. Per the publication, the cell subset or site label means: CD45RA+CCR7+. The CDR3 has the sequence CASSWGLVLNEQYF. The nucleotide sequence reads TGTGCCAGCAGCTGGGGACTAGTTCTTAACGAGCAGTACTTC.